These 6 T cell receptor beta chains share one sample of origin, sequenced in a study of technical replicates of blood from a handful of donors. Here immunoSEQ multiplex PCR was the method, and the copy in TCRdb shows in-frame clones only, minus some. The profile shows some 73,000 clones, 90% to 95% of them singletons. Material: PBMCs. The receptor source for this set is a human donor in good health. Some clones in this sample may be carry-over from other donors' samples.

The rearrangement links TRBV4-3 to TRBJ2-4, with 9 bases lining up with TRBD2. The CDR3 has 19 amino acids. The V gene end was trimmed by 1 base and the J gene end by 0 bases; junction bases not matched to a gene: 10. The germline V gene has CDR1 LGHNA and CDR2 YSLEER. The CDR3 sequence is CASSQGYASGVLAKNIQYF. CDR3 in DNA: TGCGCCAGCAGCCAAGGTTACGCTAGCGGGGTACTAGCCAAAAACATTCAGTACTTC.

The CDR3 sequence: CASSLSVAGGPSGTQYF. For the CDR3, the DNA is TGTGCCAGCAGCTTAAGTGTCGCGGGAGGGCCTTCGGGAACGCAGTATTTT. The chain has TRBV7-6 and TRBJ2-3; 9 bases map to TRBD2. The length of the CDR3 is 17 residues. Germline assignment: CDR1 SGHVS and CDR2 FNYEAQ. V shed 2 bases and J 9 bases; nucleotides not matched to a gene: 15.

This clone turned up a few times. The genes are TRBV30 and TRBJ2-2, with D unclear. The V end lost 0 bases, the J end lost 6 bases, and 5 bases lay between the germline ends. Germline CDR1 is GTSNPN and CDR2 is SVGIG (reference sequence). The CDR3 length is 12 residues. The CDR3 reads CAWSVYPGELFF. The CDR3 region has the DNA TGTGCCTGGAGTGTTTATCCCGGGGAGCTGTTTTTT.

V and J are TRBV5-1 and TRBJ1-2; D remains unclear. The CDR3 has 14 amino acids. Germline V gene lookup returns CDR1 SGHRS and CDR2 YFSETQ. The ends were cut back, 2 bases at V and 4 bases at J, with 12 bases in the middle. CDR3 DNA: TGCGCCAGCAGCTTCGGAGGCCCGGGCTATGGCTACACCTTC. This sequence encodes CASSFGGPGYGYTF.

The gene calls are TRBV7-6 and TRBJ2-1; 8 bases are shared with TRBD2. The germline CDR1 and CDR2 sequences are SGHVS and FNYEAQ. The junction had 12 bases not matched to a gene; V was cut back by 5 bases and J by 6 bases. The CDR3 runs to 16 residues. Here the CDR3 reads CASSLTSRTSSNEQFF. In DNA, the CDR3 is TGTGCCAGCAGCCTTACCTCCCGGACTAGCTCCAATGAGCAGTTCTTC.

The chain carries TRBV2 and TRBJ2-3, with 12 bases fitting TRBD2. The CDR3 runs to 16 residues. CDR1 is SNHLY and CDR2 is FYNNEI in the germline V gene. The ends lost 5 bases at V and 0 bases at J; junction bases unmatched: 3. The CDR3 nucleotides are TGTGCCAGCAGTAGGGGACTAGCGGGCAGCACAGATACGCAGTATTTT. It encodes CASSRGLAGSTDTQYF. Drawing the rest from reference TRBV2 and TRBJ2-3, the complete variable domain is EPEVTQTPSHQVTQMGQEVILRCVPISNHLYFYWYRQILGQKVEFLVSFYNNEISEKSEIFDDQFSVERPDGSNFTLKIRSTKLEDSAMYFCASSRGLAGSTDTQYFGPGTRLTVL.